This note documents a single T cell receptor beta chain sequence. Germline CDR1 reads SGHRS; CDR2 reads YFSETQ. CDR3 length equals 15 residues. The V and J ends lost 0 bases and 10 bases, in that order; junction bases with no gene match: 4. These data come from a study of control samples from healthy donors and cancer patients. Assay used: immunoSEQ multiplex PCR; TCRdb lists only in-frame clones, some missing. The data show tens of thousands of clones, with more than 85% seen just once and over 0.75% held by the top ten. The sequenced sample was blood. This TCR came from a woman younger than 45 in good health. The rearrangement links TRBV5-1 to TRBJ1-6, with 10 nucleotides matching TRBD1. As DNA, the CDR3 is TGCGCCAGCAGCTTGGTAGGACAGGGGGGATCACCCCTCCACTTT. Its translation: CASSLVGQGGSPLHF.